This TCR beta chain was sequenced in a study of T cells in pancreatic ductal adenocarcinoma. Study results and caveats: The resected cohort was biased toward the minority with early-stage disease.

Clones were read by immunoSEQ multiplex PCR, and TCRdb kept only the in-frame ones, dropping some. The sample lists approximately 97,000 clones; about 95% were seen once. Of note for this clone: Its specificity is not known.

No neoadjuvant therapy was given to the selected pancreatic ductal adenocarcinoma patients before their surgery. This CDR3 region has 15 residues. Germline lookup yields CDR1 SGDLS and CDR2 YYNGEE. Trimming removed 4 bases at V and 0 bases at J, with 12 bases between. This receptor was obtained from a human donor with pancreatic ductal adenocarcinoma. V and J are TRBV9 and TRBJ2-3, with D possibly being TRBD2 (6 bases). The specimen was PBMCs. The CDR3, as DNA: TGTGCCAGCAGCTTCACCGGGACTAGCACAGATACGCAGTATTTT. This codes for CASSFTGTSTDTQYF.